The T cell receptor (beta chain) under discussion was sequenced for a study of T cells in Graves' hyperthyroidism and ophthalmopathy. This clonotype was seen at least ten times. Germline CDR1 and CDR2: SEHNR and FQNEAQ (reference sequence). Trimming pared 4 bases from V and 0 bases from J, leaving 9 bases between. This CDR3 comprises 14 residues. The investigators amplified TCR beta CDR3 regions from RNA transcripts. The primer set for the first-round RT-PCR of the TCR CDR3 was HTBI. TCRdb called the multiplex PCR reads again in MiXCR, with one record for every CDR3 protein. Of roughly 180,000 distinct CDR3 sequences listed, over 15% are singletons.

Input material: blood. This TCR was sampled from a woman between 45 and 65 years old with Graves' hyperthyroidism. The chain joins TRBV7-9 to TRBJ1-1; no definite D call. The CDR3 is CASSSSSLNTEAFF. The DNA for the CDR3 is TGTGCCAGCAGCTCATCATCACTGAACACTGAAGCTTTCTTT.